This T cell receptor (beta chain) originates from a study of blood T cell repertoires in COVID-19 (dated by TCRdb to 2020 to 2021). General notes on the study: Samples from collaborators originated in the United States, Italy and Spain and spanned both the acute and convalescent phases of COVID-19. The material from the prospective study consisted of cDNA or gDNA derived from T cells, B-cell-depleted T cells, or PBMCs. Deeply sampled blood TCRbeta repertoires from subjects exposed to, actively infected with, or recovered from COVID-19 were included in the dataset. The repertoires were released in a freely available public database intended as a resource for research on the immune response to SARS-CoV-2. The samples were drawn from the first 160 participants of the ongoing ImmuneRACE study and from over a thousand subjects provided by 6 global collaborators. A de-identified subject ID, COVID-19 status, age in years and sex were almost always included in the sample metadata. Where HLA class I and class II types were available, the types were taken from metadata supplied by the sample provider, not from assay-based typing.

A second Seattle source provided samples from volunteer blood donors who had recovered from COVID-19. The collaborating institutions used their own protocols to collect whole blood in K2EDTA tubes. Collaborator samples were shipped for TCRbeta analysis as frozen whole blood, isolated PBMCs, or DNA extracted from either sample type. Between the V and J ends, shortened by 0 bases and 10 bases respectively, the junction contains 7 bases. Based on the germline V gene (reference sequence), the CDR1 and CDR2 sequences are LGHDT and YNNKEL. Taken from cysteine to phenylalanine, the CDR3 has 12 residues. Of the read, only the CDR3 DNA is kept; its 36 bases are in frame from base 1. Here is what the overall study found, with its caveats: How much clinical and demographic metadata was included differed by source and by participant, and the metadata was provided uncurated.

TCRbeta CDR3 regions were amplified from genomic DNA by means of the immunoSEQ Assay, a bias-controlled multiplex PCR. The paper's data handling went like this. The number of nucleated cells in each sample was estimated by amplification of reference gene primers within the assay. To quantify the absolute abundance of each unique TCRbeta CDR3 rearrangement, sequence reads were collapsed and filtered. For each sample, productive Simpson clonality was calculated by taking the square root of Simpson's diversity index across productive rearrangements. TCRdb obtained this table from immuneACCESS and retained in-frame rearrangements with V and J assigned. These tables miss some clones; where compared with another copy, unresolved V genes account for less than half of the shortfall, and the remainder is unexplained. V and J calls and clone size are those listed in that table; D and trimming were worked out from the DNA. This sample is represented by hundreds of thousands of clones; over 70% of them were singletons. Around 1.5% of the sample lies in the top ten.

This clone appeared once. Its antigen is currently not known. Per-nucleotide qualities are absent, and no much larger clonotype sits a single base away. This receptor was taken from a woman aged 40-49 years who had recovered from COVID-19. This receptor chain uses TRBV3-1 (or the pseudogene TRBV3-2) and TRBJ2-1; no D gene can be assigned with confidence. The sample was peripheral blood. The nucleotide sequence is TGTGCCAGCAGCCAAGATCTCGGGGAGCAGTTCTTC. This gives the protein CASSQDLGEQFF.